These 30 T cell receptor beta chains were sequenced from one sample in a study of CD8 T cells in Susac syndrome. Random hexamers served to reverse transcribe roughly 0.5 to 1 ug RNA. A single record per CDR3 protein comes from TCRdb applying MiXCR to the immunoSEQ multiplex PCR reads. This sample has about 210,000 distinct CDR3 sequences; approximately 95% occur once, and the top ten carry roughly 0.09%. Sequenced input: CD4+ T cells from PBMCs. Every receptor here comes from a human donor with multiple sclerosis.

V gene TRBV12-3 or TRBV12-4 combines with J gene TRBJ1-2; no definite D call. CDR3 length: 15 residues. V was trimmed by 4 bases and J by 8 bases, leaving 20 bases between them. The CDR3 nucleotides read TGTGCCAGCAGTTACCGCCCGACACTCGGCTCGGGCTACACCTTC. It codes for CASSYRPTLGSGYTF.

This clonotype showed up just a few times. The V and J genes are TRBV3-1 and TRBJ2-7; D ambiguous. The CDR3 contains 11 residues. Germline assignment: CDR1 LGHDT and CDR2 YNNKEL (reference sequence). The germline V and J ends were trimmed by 3 bases and 5 bases, with 5 bases remaining between them. The chain's CDR3 is CASSQVDEQYF. In DNA form, the CDR3 reads TGTGCCAGCAGCCAGGTAGACGAGCAGTACTTC.

The J gene is TRBJ2-2, the V gene TRBV3-1; D possibly corresponds to TRBD2 (6 bases). Germline values: CDR1 LGHDT, CDR2 YNNKEL (reference sequence). The CDR3 length is 16 residues. Trimming took off 4 bases at V and 6 bases at J, with 18 bases between the two ends. CDR3 sequence: CASSRERTNWPGELFF. In DNA, the CDR3 is TGTGCCAGCAGCCGCGAACGGACTAATTGGCCCGGGGAGCTGTTTTTT.

The chain uses TRBV3-1 and TRBJ2-7; D may correspond to TRBD1 or TRBD2 (5 bases each). The CDR3 runs to 14 residues. V was cut by 7 bases and J by 2 bases, with 15 bases left in between. Looked up from germline, CDR1 is LGHDT and CDR2 is YNNKEL (reference sequence). This chain's CDR3 is CASTQGPGTYEQYF. The DNA of the CDR3 is TGTGCCAGCACCCAGGGACCGGGCACCTACGAGCAGTACTTC.

V gene TRBV5-1 combines with J gene TRBJ2-4, with D possibly matching TRBD2 (5 bases). Germline values: CDR1 SGHRS, CDR2 YFSETQ. This CDR3 region has 15 residues. Trimming took off 1 base at V and 7 bases at J, with 15 bases between the two ends. The CDR3 loop reads CASSLLDEGQNIQYF. For the CDR3, the DNA is TGCGCCAGCAGCTTGTTGGACGAGGGCCAGAACATTCAGTACTTC.

This clonotype was seen only once. J is TRBJ2-3 and V is TRBV20-1; 10 positions match TRBD2. Germline CDR1 and CDR2: DFQATT and SNEGSKA (reference sequence). J was trimmed by 0 bases and V by 3 bases; bases with no gene match: 6. This CDR3 has 16 residues. The CDR3: CSARSGGVTSTDTQYF. In DNA form, the CDR3 reads TGCAGTGCTAGGAGCGGGGGGGTCACTAGCACAGATACGCAGTATTTT.

V usage is TRBV9 and J usage is TRBJ2-1; TRBD1 might be the D (6 bases). Per germline, CDR1 SGDLS and CDR2 YYNGEE. This CDR3 is built from 15 residues. Trimming took 2 bases from V and 5 from J, leaving 14 bases between them. As DNA, the CDR3 is TGTGCCAGCAGCGTGGGGGCTAGCAACCACAATGAGCAGTTCTTC. Its translation is CASSVGASNHNEQFF.

The CDR3 nucleotides read TGCAGTGCCCCCGGGAGGGTGAGATACAATGAGCAGTTCTTC. Protein sequence: CSAPGRVRYNEQFF. The rearrangement uses TRBV20-1 and TRBJ2-1; the match to TRBD2 covers 8 bases. V lost 6 bases to trimming and J lost 4 bases; unmatched junction nucleotides: 8. The CDR3 runs 14 residues. Germline V gene sequence: CDR1 DFQATT, CDR2 SNEGSKA (reference sequence).

The rearrangement joins TRBV15 to TRBJ2-4; maybe TRBD1 (6 bases). The V gene's germline CDR1 is LNHNV and CDR2 YYDKDF (reference sequence). V dropped 2 bases and J dropped 5 bases, with 16 bases sitting between them. This CDR3 region has 16 residues. For the CDR3, the DNA is TGTGCCACCAGCAGACATCTACAGGGCCAACAAAACATTCAGTACTTC. Translated: CATSRHLQGQQNIQYF. The whole variable domain, filled in from reference TRBV15 and TRBJ2-4, reads DAMVIQNPRYQVTQFGKPVTLSCSQTLNHNVMYWYQQKSSQAPKLLFHYYDKDFNNEADTPDNFQSRRPNTSFCFLDIRSPGLGDTAMYLCATSRHLQGQQNIQYFGAGTRLSVL.

The CDR3 DNA reads as TGCAGTGCTCCAGAGTCCTATGGCTACACCTTC. Its protein is CSAPESYGYTF. The gene calls are TRBV20-1 and TRBJ1-2; D is undetermined. Trimming removed 5 bases from V and 4 bases from J, with 8 bases in between. Germline V gene sequence: CDR1 DFQATT, CDR2 SNEGSKA (reference sequence). The CDR3 is made up of 11 amino acids.

This clonotype has just one count. The rearrangement joins TRBV5-1 to TRBJ1-3; 9 nucleotides match TRBD1. This CDR3 has 16 amino acids. With V trimmed by 2 bases and J by 4 bases, 7 bases remained unmatched. In germline, CDR1 is SGHRS, CDR2 YFSETQ. CDR3: CASSFGQGLGGNTIYF. The CDR3 DNA reads TGCGCCAGCAGCTTTGGACAGGGGCTAGGAGGAAACACCATATATTTT.

The rearrangement links TRBV29-1 to TRBJ2-7; no firm D call. The CDR3 sequence is 12 residues long. The germline CDR1 and CDR2 sequences are SQVTM and ANQGSEA. CDR3 residues: CRQWPVADEQYF. CDR3 sequence (DNA): TGCAGGCAATGGCCCGTCGCGGACGAGCAGTACTTC.

The chain joins TRBV6-5 to TRBJ2-5; tentatively, D is TRBD2 (5 bases). Germline loops: CDR1 MNHEY, CDR2 SVGAGI. The CDR3 has 15 residues. Trimming took off 7 bases at V and 5 bases at J, with 20 bases between the two ends. CDR3 nucleotides: TGTGCCAGCACCCCCGGGGATAGTGGTTTGGAGACCCAGTACTTC. Protein product: CASTPGDSGLETQYF.

The genes are TRBV27 and TRBJ1-5; 7 bases agree with TRBD1. The CDR3 sequence is 16 residues long. Germline V gene sequence: CDR1 MNHEY, CDR2 SMNVEV (reference sequence). The V segment lost 1 base and the J segment 3 bases; nucleotides outside the gene matches: 6. CDR3 protein: CASSLLGDSINQPQHF. The CDR3 bases are TGTGCCAGCAGTTTATTAGGGGACAGTATCAATCAGCCCCAGCATTTT.

The chain combines TRBV27 with TRBJ1-2, with 7 nucleotides matching TRBD1. Trimming took 6 bases from V and 4 from J; bases not matched to a gene: 2. Germline CDR1 is MNHEY and CDR2 is SMNVEV (reference sequence). The CDR3 covers 12 residues. CDR3 bases: TGTGCCAGCAGCACAGGGGCCTATGGCTACACCTTC. Translating gives CASSTGAYGYTF.

Here the CDR3 DNA reads TGTGCCAGCAGGAAAGAGGTAACCTACGAGCAGTACTTC. Its protein is CASRKEVTYEQYF. The V and J genes are TRBV6-1 and TRBJ2-7; D is unresolved. Germline V gene sequence: CDR1 MNHNS, CDR2 SASEGT. The V end lost 6 bases, the J end lost 2 bases, and 11 bases lay between the germline ends. The CDR3 spans 13 residues.

V is TRBV19 and J is TRBJ1-5; TRBD1 might be the D (5 bases). V was trimmed by 11 bases and J by 7 bases, leaving 9 bases between them. Germline assignment: CDR1 LNHDA and CDR2 SQIVND (reference sequence). This CDR3 comprises 10 residues. The CDR3 nucleotides read TGTGCCGGGGGTTGGCAGCCCCAGCATTTT. Translated: CAGGWQPQHF.

The CDR3 coding sequence is TGTGCCAGCAGTGGGGCTAGCTCAGGCTATGGCTACACCTTC. Translating gives CASSGASSGYGYTF. The V and J genes are TRBV12-3 or TRBV12-4 and TRBJ1-2, with D perhaps TRBD1 (5 bases). V was cut by 5 bases and J by 4 bases, with 14 bases left in between. This CDR3 spans 14 amino acids.

The rearrangement joins TRBV20-1 to TRBJ2-3, with TRBD2 matching 10 bases. The CDR3 is 15 residues long. Losses at the gene ends were 0 bases for V and 2 bases for J; bases not matched to a gene: 2. CDR1 and CDR2 from the germline V gene are DFQATT and SNEGSKA (reference sequence). DNA of the CDR3: TGCAGTGCTAGAGATAGCGGGAGGACCACAGATACGCAGTATTTT. Its protein is CSARDSGRTTDTQYF.

V and J are TRBV7-3 and TRBJ1-2, with 7 positions matching TRBD1. The germline V gene encodes CDR1 SGHTA and CDR2 FQGTGA. The CDR3 totals 13 residues. V trimming: 6 bases; J trimming: 7 bases; junction bases outside the gene matches: 8. The DNA of the CDR3 is TGTGCCAGCAGTCTGACAGGGAGCGGTGGCTACACCTTC. This sequence encodes CASSLTGSGGYTF.

The chain carries TRBV14 and TRBJ1-5; D is perhaps TRBD1 (6 bases). Per the germline V gene, CDR1 is SGHDN and CDR2 is FVKESK. The CDR3 contains 16 residues. Between the trimmed V and J ends, which lost 5 bases and 5 bases, there was a span of 19 bases. CDR3 in DNA: TGTGCCAGCAGCGGCCGAACAGGGTTGGGGGATCAGCCCCAGCATTTT. It codes for CASSGRTGLGDQPQHF.

The chain recombines TRBV3-1 with TRBJ2-7; 12 bases fit TRBD2. J gave up 5 bases and V 4 bases, and 12 bases lay outside the gene matches. Germline lookup yields CDR1 LGHDT and CDR2 YNNKEL (reference sequence). The CDR3 runs 17 residues. The CDR3 sequence: CASSPGRSSGRDDEQYF. CDR3 nucleotides: TGTGCCAGCAGCCCGGGTCGATCTAGCGGGAGGGACGACGAGCAGTACTTC.

The V gene is TRBV2, the J gene TRBJ2-7; either TRBD1 or TRBD2 may supply D (5 bases each). CDR1 SNHLY and CDR2 FYNNEI come from the germline V gene. Trimming took 6 bases from V and 0 from J, leaving 9 bases between them. This CDR3 comprises 13 residues. CDR3 region: CASRPGSSYEQYF. In nucleotides, the CDR3 is TGTGCCAGCAGGCCAGGGAGCTCCTACGAGCAGTACTTC.

The genes are TRBV5-1 and TRBJ2-7; D perhaps matches TRBD1 (5 bases). V shed 4 bases and J shed 6 bases, with 17 bases lying between them. The CDR3 consists of 14 residues. Germline-derived CDR1 and CDR2 are SGHRS and YFSETQ. The CDR3 nucleotides read TGCGCCAGCAGCCTATCTCGGACACGTGGCGAGCAGTACTTC. This translates into CASSLSRTRGEQYF. Combining the CDR3 with reference TRBV5-1 and TRBJ2-7 gives the whole variable domain KAGVTQTPRYLIKTRGQQVTLSCSPISGHRSVSWYQQTPGQGLQFLFEYFSETQRNKGNFPGRFSGRQFSNSRSEMNVSTLELGDSALYLCASSLSRTRGEQYFGPGTRLTVT.

The V call is TRBV27, the J call TRBJ2-1, with D unresolved. Germline CDR1 is MNHEY and CDR2 is SMNVEV (reference sequence). Trimming removed 7 bases from V and 3 bases from J, with 10 bases in between. The CDR3 is made up of 13 amino acids. This CDR3 reads CASTSANYNEQFF. CDR3 nucleotides: TGTGCCAGCACGAGTGCAAACTACAATGAGCAGTTCTTC.

CDR3 nucleotides: TGTGCCAGCAGCACCCGGCCCGACACTGAAGCTTTCTTT. It encodes CASSTRPDTEAFF. The chain carries TRBV3-1 and TRBJ1-1; no clear D. Germline V gene sequence: CDR1 LGHDT, CDR2 YNNKEL (reference sequence). The CDR3 is 13 residues long. Trimming took 5 bases from V and 3 from J, leaving 10 bases between them.

The V call is TRBV12-3 or TRBV12-4, the J call TRBJ2-5, with 7 bases aligning to TRBD2. Germline trimming cut 5 bases from V and 1 base from J; bases unmatched to any gene: 10. The CDR3 is 16 residues long. The CDR3 reads CASSPLGGGGQETQYF. CDR3 bases: TGTGCCAGCAGTCCGTTGGGGGGGGGAGGCCAAGAGACCCAGTACTTC.

The chain carries TRBV20-1 and TRBJ2-1, with D hard to call. Germline V lookup: CDR1 DFQATT, CDR2 SNEGSKA (reference sequence). The CDR3 spans 12 residues. The V gene lost 4 bases and the J gene lost 5 bases, with 9 bases spanning the gap. The CDR3 is CSAIRTDNEQFF. The CDR3 DNA follows: TGCAGTGCTATCCGGACCGACAATGAGCAGTTCTTC.

V is TRBV11-2 and J is TRBJ2-7, with 10 positions matching TRBD1. The ends lost 5 bases at V and 5 bases at J; junction bases unmatched: 3. The CDR3 has 13 residues. Germline CDR1 reads SGHAT; CDR2 reads FQNNGV. The DNA of the CDR3 is TGTGCCAGCAGCCGGGACAGGGGTCACGAGCAGTACTTC. Translating gives CASSRDRGHEQYF.

The chain combines TRBV24-1 with TRBJ2-3; D unclear. The germline CDR1 and CDR2 sequences are KGHDR and SFDVKD. The CDR3 spans 13 residues. Deletions cut 2 bases from V and 4 bases from J, with 6 bases between. The DNA for the CDR3 is TGTGCCACCAGTGATTCAGGCCCAGATACGCAGTATTTT. Translated, it gives CATSDSGPDTQYF.